This entry lists 16 T cell receptor beta chains sequenced from one sample in a study of response to subunit inactivated influenza vaccine (dated by TCRdb to between 2018 and 2020). The sample's time point, from its label and the paper: around 47 days after influenza vaccine administration. Receptor amplification or capture employed RT-PCR. TCRdb records Illumina HiSeq 2500 as the sequencer. TCRdb reprocessed the public reads (quality trimming at Q25 with fastp, clone calling with MiXCR) and kept in-frame beta chains. Entries that share a CDR3 protein sequence are merged under the most common genes and DNA. The sample data list about 480,000 distinct CDR3 sequences, and over 9.5% of these were observed just once. In total, the top ten clones hold about 12% of the sample. The sequences come from PBMCs from blood, collected roughly 47 days after vaccination. The receptor set was obtained from a man between 50 and 59 years old who received an inactivated influenza vaccine. Donor details come from another sample of the same person, matched by shared clones.

This chain joins TRBV28 and TRBJ1-2; D is uncertain. Germline V gene sequence: CDR1 MDHEN, CDR2 SYDVKM. CDR3 length: 14 residues. V lost 4 bases to trimming and J lost 2 bases, with 11 bases between them. In DNA form, the CDR3 reads TGTGCCAGCAGTTCAATGGACGGAAACTATGGCTACACCTTC. Protein: CASSSMDGNYGYTF.

This clonotype has more than one count but fewer than ten. The chain has TRBV3-1 and TRBJ2-5; TRBD2 matches 8 bases. The length of the CDR3 is 15 residues. In germline, CDR1 is LGHDT, CDR2 YNNKEL (reference sequence). Losses at the gene ends were 5 bases for V and 4 bases for J; bases not matched to a gene: 9. In nucleotides, the CDR3 is TGTGCCAGCAGCTCGGGACTAGGAGGAGCAGAGACCCAGTACTTC. Amino acid sequence: CASSSGLGGAETQYF.

This chain links TRBV6-2 or TRBV6-3 with TRBJ2-3, with 8 nucleotides matching TRBD1. V was clipped by 7 bases and J by 3 bases; unmatched bases: 9. There are 15 residues in the CDR3. CDR1 MNHEY and CDR2 SVGEGT come from the germline V gene. The CDR3 reads CASTRRTGWTDTQYF. In DNA form, the CDR3 reads TGTGCCAGCACTCGAAGGACAGGGTGGACAGATACGCAGTATTTT.

This clonotype showed up just a few times. V gene TRBV20-1 combines with J gene TRBJ2-3; TRBD2 matches at 11 bases. V lost 0 bases and J lost 3; bases outside the gene matches: 2. The CDR3 sequence is 15 residues long. Germline CDR1 reads DFQATT; CDR2 reads SNEGSKA (reference sequence). The CDR3 DNA reads as TGCAGTGCTAGAGAACTAGCGGGAGCAACAGATACGCAGTATTTT. Protein: CSARELAGATDTQYF.

The J gene is TRBJ1-2, the V gene TRBV5-5; D not resolved. V dropped 0 bases and J dropped 1 base, with 7 bases sitting between them. This CDR3 has 14 residues. In germline, CDR1 is SGHKS, CDR2 YYEKEE (reference sequence). The CDR3 bases are TGTGCCAGCAGCTTGGGCAGGAATAACTATGGCTACACCTTC. Translated, it gives CASSLGRNNYGYTF.

In its sample, this clonotype was seen a few times. The chain combines TRBV7-2 with TRBJ2-7, with TRBD2 identical over 10 bases. Per the germline V gene, CDR1 is SGHTA and CDR2 is FQGNSA. The V and J ends lost 1 base and 0 bases, in that order; junction bases with no gene match: 3. The CDR3 is 16 residues long. The DNA of the CDR3 is TGTGCCAGCAGCTTAGTTAGCGGGAGGAGCTCCTACGAGCAGTACTTC. Translated, it gives CASSLVSGRSSYEQYF.

The rearrangement links TRBV4-1 to TRBJ1-1, with 7 bases fitting TRBD1. The CDR3 runs 15 residues. Germline CDR1 is MGHRA and CDR2 is YSYEKL. Losses at the gene ends were 2 bases for V and 2 bases for J; bases not matched to a gene: 5. The CDR3 sequence: CASSQKDRSNTEAFF. The CDR3 DNA reads as TGCGCCAGCAGCCAAAAGGACAGGAGCAACACTGAAGCTTTCTTT.

The rearrangement uses TRBV5-1 and TRBJ2-2, with D possibly matching TRBD1 (7 bases). Germline CDR1 reads SGHRS; CDR2 reads YFSETQ. The CDR3 contains 15 residues. V shed 7 bases and J shed 0 bases, with 13 bases lying between them. The CDR3 DNA sequence: TGCGCCAGCCTTCAGGGGGGAACGAACACCGGGGAGCTGTTTTTT. The encoded protein is CASLQGGTNTGELFF.

There are many counts of this clonotype. V usage is TRBV20-1 and J usage is TRBJ1-5; D remains unclear. This CDR3 region has 14 residues. Germline V gives CDR1 DFQATT, CDR2 SNEGSKA (reference sequence). V lost 5 bases to trimming and J lost 3 bases, with 14 bases between them. Written as DNA, the CDR3 is TGCAGTGCTGGGTCCCCGGGGAACAATCAGCCCCAGCATTTT. Protein sequence: CSAGSPGNNQPQHF.

The rearrangement uses TRBV5-1 and TRBJ2-7, with 7 bases aligning to TRBD1. Unmatched junction bases numbered 6, after V lost 0 bases and J lost 0 bases. The CDR3 is made up of 16 amino acids. Germline V gives CDR1 SGHRS, CDR2 YFSETQ. The CDR3 DNA is TGCGCCAGCAGCTTGGCTCCGGGACAGCTCTCCTACGAGCAGTACTTC. Its translation is CASSLAPGQLSYEQYF.

This clonotype was seen more than once but under ten times. Here the CDR3 reads CASSYSPLGYTF. Written as DNA, the CDR3 is TGTGCCAGCAGTTACTCCCCCCTCGGATACACCTTC. The chain recombines TRBV6-2 or TRBV6-3 with TRBJ1-2; D unclear. Looked up from germline, CDR1 is MNHEY and CDR2 is SVGEGT. The CDR3 extends over 12 amino acids. The V end lost 0 bases, the J end lost 11 bases, and 10 bases lay between the germline ends.

This sequence joins TRBV6-2 or TRBV6-3 and TRBJ1-1; D gene unclear. With 5 bases removed from V and 7 bases from J, the gap between germline ends came to 17 bases. Germline V lookup: CDR1 MNHEY, CDR2 SVGEGT. CDR3 length equals 14 residues. CDR3 protein: CASSPLGRDIEAFF. CDR3 sequence (DNA): TGTGCCAGCAGTCCCCTGGGGAGGGATATTGAAGCTTTCTTT.

This clonotype showed up just a few times. The V and J genes are TRBV29-1 and TRBJ1-5; tentatively, D is TRBD1 (6 bases). This CDR3 has 15 amino acids. V gave up 6 bases and J gave up 2 bases, with 17 bases separating them. Germline CDR1 reads SQVTM; CDR2 reads ANQGSEA. The CDR3 DNA reads as TGCAGCGTCTCAGATGGGGGGCGCGGCAATCAGCCCCAGCATTTT. Amino acids: CSVSDGGRGNQPQHF.

This clonotype turned up a few times. This chain connects TRBV4-2 to TRBJ2-1; no firm D call. The CDR3 totals 17 residues. Germline V gene data show CDR1 as LGHNA and CDR2 as YNFKEQ. V was trimmed by 6 bases and J by 4 bases, leaving 22 bases between them. CDR3 region: CASRRRSQGQEYNEQFF. The CDR3 nucleotides are TGTGCCAGCAGACGTAGGTCCCAAGGCCAGGAGTACAATGAGCAGTTCTTC.

This clonotype was observed at least ten times. This chain connects TRBV6-5 to TRBJ2-2; no firm D call. The germline V gene has CDR1 MNHEY and CDR2 SVGAGI. Trimming pared 6 bases from V and 6 bases from J, leaving 20 bases between. This CDR3 has 16 amino acids. CDR3 DNA sequence: TGTGCCAGCAGCTACAACCTCGGGTTCAGGCCCGGGGAGCTGTTTTTT. It is translated as CASSYNLGFRPGELFF.

This clonotype occurred a few times. The genes are TRBV7-9 and TRBJ2-7; TRBD1 matches 8 bases. Looked up from germline, CDR1 is SEHNR and CDR2 is FQNEAQ (reference sequence). The CDR3 is made up of 15 amino acids. Trimming took 2 bases from V and 3 from J; bases not matched to a gene: 6. The CDR3 reads CASSLRDRGGYEQYF. In DNA form, the CDR3 reads TGTGCCAGCAGCTTACGCGACAGGGGCGGCTACGAGCAGTACTTC. Based on the CDR3 plus reference TRBV7-9 and TRBJ2-7, the full variable domain is DTGVSQNPRHKITKRGQNVTFRCDPISEHNRLYWYRQTLGQGPEFLTYFQNEAQLEKSRLLSDRFSAERPKGSFSTLEIQRTEQGDSAMYLCASSLRDRGGYEQYFGPGTRLTVT.